This TCR beta chain was sequenced in a study of early T cells in non-severe SARS-CoV-2 infection. About the study: Chains were not paired, and sequencing was done on bulk RNA from unsorted whole blood.

The protocol attached unique molecular identifiers to individual cDNA molecules. TCRdb reprocessed the 5' RACE reads via MiXCR and lists one record per CDR3 protein. The data hold some 50,000 distinct CDR3 sequences, with about 10% observed a single time. The study, taken as a whole, reports: VDJdb matching skewed toward anti-spike CD8 responses, missing private and CD4 specificities.

For this clonotype: Its antigen is still unknown.

The J segment lost 2 bases and the V segment lost 5 bases, leaving 9 bases of the junction unmatched. Germline V gene lookup returns CDR1 MNHEY and CDR2 SVGEGT. The CDR3 extends over 16 amino acids. This rearrangement joins TRBV6-2 or TRBV6-3 to TRBJ2-7, with TRBD1 matching 10 bases. Sample: whole blood. The receptor comes from an adult who was a healthcare worker with PCR-confirmed SARS-CoV-2 infection or an uninfected control (not recorded which). The CDR3 reads CASSDNDGTGAYEQYF. The CDR3, as DNA: TGTGCCAGCAGTGATAATGACGGGACAGGGGCCTACGAGCAGTACTTC.